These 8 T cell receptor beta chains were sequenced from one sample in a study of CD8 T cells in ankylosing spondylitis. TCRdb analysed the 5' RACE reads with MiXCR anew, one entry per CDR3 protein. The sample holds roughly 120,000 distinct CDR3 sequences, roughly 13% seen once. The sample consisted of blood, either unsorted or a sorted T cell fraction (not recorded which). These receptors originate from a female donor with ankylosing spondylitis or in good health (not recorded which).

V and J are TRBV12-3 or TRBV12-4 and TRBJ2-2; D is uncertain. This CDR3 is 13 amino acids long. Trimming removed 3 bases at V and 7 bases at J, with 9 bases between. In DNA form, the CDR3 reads TGTGCCAGCAGTTTTATCCAAGGCGGGGAGCTGTTTTTT. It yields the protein CASSFIQGGELFF.

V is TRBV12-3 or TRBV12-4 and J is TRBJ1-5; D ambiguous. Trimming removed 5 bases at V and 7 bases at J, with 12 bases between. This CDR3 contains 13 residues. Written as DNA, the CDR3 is TGTGCCAGCAGTCCTGGGGTGACCCAGCCCCAGCATTTT. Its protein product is CASSPGVTQPQHF.

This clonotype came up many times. The CDR3 reads CASSQGRVYGSTEAFF. The CDR3 DNA is TGTGCCAGCAGCCAAGGTAGGGTCTATGGGAGCACTGAAGCTTTCTTT. The chain uses TRBV14 and TRBJ1-1; D call uncertain. V was clipped by 1 base and J by 4 bases, with 16 bases between them. This CDR3 spans 16 amino acids. CDR1 and CDR2 (germline): SGHDN, FVKESK.

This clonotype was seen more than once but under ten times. Here the CDR3 DNA reads TGCAGTGCTAGAGTGACAGACAGGGCGTACGAGCAGTACTTC. As protein: CSARVTDRAYEQYF. The V and J genes are TRBV20-1 and TRBJ2-7, with 7 bases fitting TRBD1. This CDR3 is 14 amino acids long. The junction had 7 bases not matched to a gene; V was cut back by 1 base and J by 4 bases. Germline values: CDR1 DFQATT, CDR2 SNEGSKA (reference sequence).

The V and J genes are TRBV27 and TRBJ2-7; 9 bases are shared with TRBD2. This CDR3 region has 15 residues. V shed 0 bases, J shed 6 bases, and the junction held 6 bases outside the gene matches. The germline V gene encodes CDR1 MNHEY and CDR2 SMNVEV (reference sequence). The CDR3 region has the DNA TGTGCCAGCAGTTTATCTAGCGGGAGACTTTCCGAGCAGTACTTC. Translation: CASSLSSGRLSEQYF.

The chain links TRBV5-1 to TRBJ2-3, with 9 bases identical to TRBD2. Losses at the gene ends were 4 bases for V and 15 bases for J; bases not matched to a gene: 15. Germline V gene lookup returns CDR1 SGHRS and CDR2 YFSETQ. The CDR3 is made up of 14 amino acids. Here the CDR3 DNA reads TGCGCCAGCAGCGACCCTTCGCGGGAGGGCCACTTTTATTTT. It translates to CASSDPSREGHFYF.

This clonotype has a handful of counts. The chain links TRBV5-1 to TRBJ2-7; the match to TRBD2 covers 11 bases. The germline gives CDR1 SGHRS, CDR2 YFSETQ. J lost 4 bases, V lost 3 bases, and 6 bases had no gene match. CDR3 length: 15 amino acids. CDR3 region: CASSSRLAGLYEQYF. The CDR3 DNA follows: TGCGCCAGCAGCTCTAGACTAGCGGGATTATACGAGCAGTACTTC.

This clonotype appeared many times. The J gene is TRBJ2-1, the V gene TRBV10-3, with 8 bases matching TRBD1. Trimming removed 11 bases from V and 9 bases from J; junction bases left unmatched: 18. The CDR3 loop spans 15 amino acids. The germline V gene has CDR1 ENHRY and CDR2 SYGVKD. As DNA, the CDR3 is TGTGCCGGGTCGCAGGGGGCGCCCCTGGGGGGTGAGCAGTTCTTC. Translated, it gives CAGSQGAPLGGEQFF.